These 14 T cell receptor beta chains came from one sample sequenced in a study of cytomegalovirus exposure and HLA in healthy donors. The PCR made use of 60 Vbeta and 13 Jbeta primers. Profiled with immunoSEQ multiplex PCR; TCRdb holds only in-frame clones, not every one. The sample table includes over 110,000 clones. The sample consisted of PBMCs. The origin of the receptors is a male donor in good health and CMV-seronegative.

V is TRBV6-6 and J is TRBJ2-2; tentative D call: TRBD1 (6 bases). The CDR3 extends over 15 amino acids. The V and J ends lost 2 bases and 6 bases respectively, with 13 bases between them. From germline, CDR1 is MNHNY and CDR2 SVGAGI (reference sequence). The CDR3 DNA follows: TGTGCCAGCAGTTACCTAGGGCCAGGGGCCGGGGAGCTGTTTTTT. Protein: CASSYLGPGAGELFF.

CDR3 sequence reads: CASSSIGGQRETQYF. The CDR3 DNA reads TGTGCCAGCAGCTCTATCGGGGGGCAGCGTGAGACCCAGTACTTC. The chain couples TRBV5-6 to TRBJ2-5; TRBD2 might be the D (7 bases). V was clipped by 3 bases and J by 5 bases, with 17 bases between them. The CDR3 totals 15 residues. The germline CDR1 and CDR2 sequences are SGHDT and YYEEEE.

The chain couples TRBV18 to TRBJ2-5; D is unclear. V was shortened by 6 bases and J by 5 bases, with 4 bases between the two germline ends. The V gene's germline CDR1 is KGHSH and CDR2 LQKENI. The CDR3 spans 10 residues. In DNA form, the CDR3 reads TGTGCCAGCTCCGGGGAGACCCAGTACTTC. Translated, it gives CASSGETQYF.

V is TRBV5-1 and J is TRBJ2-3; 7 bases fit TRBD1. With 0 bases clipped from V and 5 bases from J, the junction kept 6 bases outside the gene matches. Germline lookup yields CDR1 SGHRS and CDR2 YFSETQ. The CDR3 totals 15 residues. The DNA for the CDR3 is TGCGCCAGCAGCTTGGAGGGGGCGGAGATAGATACGCAGTATTTT. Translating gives CASSLEGAEIDTQYF.

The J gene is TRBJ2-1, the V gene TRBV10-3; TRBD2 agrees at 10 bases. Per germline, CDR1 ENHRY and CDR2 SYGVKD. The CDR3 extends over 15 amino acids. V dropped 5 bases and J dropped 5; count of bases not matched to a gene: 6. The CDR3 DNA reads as TGTGCCATCAGTCCCACTAGCGGGATTAACAATGAGCAGTTCTTC. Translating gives CAISPTSGINNEQFF.

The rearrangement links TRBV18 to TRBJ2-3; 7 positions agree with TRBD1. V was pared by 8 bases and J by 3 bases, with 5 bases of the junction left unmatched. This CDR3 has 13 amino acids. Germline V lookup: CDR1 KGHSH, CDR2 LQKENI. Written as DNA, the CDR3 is TGTGCCAGCACGACAGGGATGACAGATACGCAGTATTTT. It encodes CASTTGMTDTQYF.

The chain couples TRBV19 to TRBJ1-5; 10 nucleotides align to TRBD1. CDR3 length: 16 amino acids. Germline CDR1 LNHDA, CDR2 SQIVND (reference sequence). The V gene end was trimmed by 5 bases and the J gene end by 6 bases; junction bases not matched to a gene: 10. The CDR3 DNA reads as TGTGCCAGTAGTGTGATACCGGGACAGGGGATTCAGCCCCAGCATTTT. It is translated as CASSVIPGQGIQPQHF.

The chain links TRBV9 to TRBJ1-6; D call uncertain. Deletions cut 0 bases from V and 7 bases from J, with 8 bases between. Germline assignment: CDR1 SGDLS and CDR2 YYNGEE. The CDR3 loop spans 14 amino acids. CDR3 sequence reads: CASSVDGWNSPLHF. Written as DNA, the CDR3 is TGTGCCAGCAGCGTAGACGGTTGGAATTCACCCCTCCACTTT.

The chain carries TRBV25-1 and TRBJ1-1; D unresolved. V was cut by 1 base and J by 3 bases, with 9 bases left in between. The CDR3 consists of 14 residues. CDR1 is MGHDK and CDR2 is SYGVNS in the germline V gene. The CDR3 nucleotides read TGTGCCAGCAGTGAATGGCCGGCGGACACTGAAGCTTTCTTT. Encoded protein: CASSEWPADTEAFF.

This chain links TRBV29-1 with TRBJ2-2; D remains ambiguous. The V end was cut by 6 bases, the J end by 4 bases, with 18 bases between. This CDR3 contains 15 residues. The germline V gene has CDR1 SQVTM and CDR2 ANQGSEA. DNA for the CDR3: TGCAGCGTCCGTACCTTGGGTTGGAGCACCGGGGAGCTGTTTTTT. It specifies CSVRTLGWSTGELFF.

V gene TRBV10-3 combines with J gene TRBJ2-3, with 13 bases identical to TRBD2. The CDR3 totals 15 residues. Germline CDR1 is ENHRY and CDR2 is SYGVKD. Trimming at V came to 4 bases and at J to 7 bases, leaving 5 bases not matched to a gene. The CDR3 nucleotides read TGTGCCATCAGTGCGGGGACTAGCGGGACAAATACGCAGTATTTT. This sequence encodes CAISAGTSGTNTQYF.

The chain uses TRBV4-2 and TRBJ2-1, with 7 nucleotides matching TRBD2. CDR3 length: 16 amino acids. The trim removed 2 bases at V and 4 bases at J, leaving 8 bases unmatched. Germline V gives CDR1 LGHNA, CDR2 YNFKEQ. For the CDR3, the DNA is TGTGCCAGCAGCCAACGTCCGGCTAGCGGATACAATGAGCAGTTCTTC. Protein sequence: CASSQRPASGYNEQFF.

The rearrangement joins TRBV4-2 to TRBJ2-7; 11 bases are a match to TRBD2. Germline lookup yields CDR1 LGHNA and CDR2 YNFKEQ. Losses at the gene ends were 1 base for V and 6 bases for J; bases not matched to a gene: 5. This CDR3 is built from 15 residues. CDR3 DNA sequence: TGTGCCAGCAGCCAAGGTAGCGGGAGGGCTAGCGAGCAGTACTTC. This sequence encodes CASSQGSGRASEQYF.

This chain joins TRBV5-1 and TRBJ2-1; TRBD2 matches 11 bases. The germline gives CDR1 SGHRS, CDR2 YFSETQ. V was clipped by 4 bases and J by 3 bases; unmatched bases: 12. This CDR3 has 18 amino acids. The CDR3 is CASSLHILAGGGYNEQFF. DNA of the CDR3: TGCGCCAGCAGCCTACATATCCTAGCGGGAGGAGGCTACAATGAGCAGTTCTTC.